Below, 16 T cell receptor beta chains from the same sample are listed, as sequenced in a study of blood T cells in healthy people across ages. PCR was performed a second time for about 7 to 11 cycles using a sample-barcoded 5' primer and a J-beta primer mix. A single record per CDR3 protein comes from TCRdb applying MiXCR to the 5' RACE reads. The sample consists of about 780,000 distinct CDR3 sequences, about 26% of them appearing once. These data were also filed under a second study, of T cells of mothers and their children.

Sequencing was carried out using blood. The receptors were gathered from a boy between 5 and 17 years old in good health.

The chain employs TRBV5-1 and TRBJ2-1, with 10 bases lining up with TRBD2. Per the germline V gene, CDR1 is SGHRS and CDR2 is YFSETQ. J lost 6 bases, V lost 2 bases, and 5 bases had no gene match. There are 15 residues in the CDR3. The CDR3 protein is CASSFFSGGSNEQFF. The CDR3 DNA reads as TGCGCCAGCAGCTTTTTTAGCGGGGGGAGCAATGAGCAGTTCTTC.

The rearrangement joins TRBV6-2 or TRBV6-3 to TRBJ2-5, with 10 bases lining up with TRBD2. V lost 11 bases, J lost 6 bases, and 15 bases stayed unmatched. This CDR3 region has 15 residues. CDR1 and CDR2 (germline): MNHEY, SVGEGT. CDR3: CALGTSATLGKTQYF. CDR3 nucleotides: TGTGCCCTTGGGACTAGCGCTACCCTCGGGAAGACCCAGTACTTC.

This chain links TRBV12-3 or TRBV12-4 with TRBJ2-1; D call uncertain. The CDR3 is 16 amino acids. V was clipped by 0 bases and J by 1 base, with 10 bases between them. The DNA for the CDR3 is TGTGCCAGCAGTTTAGCCCGGCGGTTTTCCTACAATGAGCAGTTCTTC. Amino acids: CASSLARRFSYNEQFF.

The CDR3 loop reads CASSGLAAYIYNEQFF. CDR3 nucleotides: TGTGCCAGCAGTGGACTAGCGGCCTATATCTACAATGAGCAGTTCTTC. The V call is TRBV7-9, the J call TRBJ2-1; 10 positions agree with TRBD2. V was pared by 6 bases and J by 3 bases, with 8 bases of the junction left unmatched. Germline values: CDR1 SEHNR, CDR2 FQNEAQ (reference sequence). The CDR3 consists of 16 residues.

In this sample, this clonotype turned up many times. The chain joins TRBV27 to TRBJ1-5; perhaps TRBD1 as D (6 bases). The CDR3 is 14 residues long. Between the trimmed V and J ends, which lost 5 bases and 1 base, there was a span of 9 bases. Germline values: CDR1 MNHEY, CDR2 SMNVEV (reference sequence). CDR3 nucleotides: TGTGCCAGCAGTCCACAGGGAAGCAATCAGCCCCAGCATTTT. Protein: CASSPQGSNQPQHF.

This clonotype was counted ten times or more. This rearrangement joins TRBV20-1 to TRBJ2-1; either TRBD1 or TRBD2 may fit D (5 bases each). V was shortened by 5 bases and J by 9 bases, with 17 bases between the two germline ends. This CDR3 comprises 13 residues. CDR1 is DFQATT, CDR2 SNEGSKA, per germline (reference sequence). The CDR3 here is CSARGPGWGEQFF. The CDR3 coding sequence is TGCAGTGCTCGGGGACCGGGATGGGGTGAGCAGTTCTTC.

This clonotype was picked up many times. The chain uses TRBV5-5 and TRBJ2-7; the match to TRBD1 covers 9 bases. With 0 bases clipped from V and 3 bases from J, the junction kept 1 base outside the gene matches. The length of the CDR3 is 14 residues. Germline CDR1 and CDR2: SGHKS and YYEKEE (reference sequence). The CDR3 loop reads CASSLATGGYEQYF. In DNA form, the CDR3 reads TGTGCCAGCAGCTTGGCGACAGGGGGCTACGAGCAGTACTTC.

This clonotype was recorded a few times. This chain joins TRBV4-1 and TRBJ2-2; a weak D match, TRBD1 (6 bases). Germline CDR1 MGHRA, CDR2 YSYEKL. V was pared by 1 base and J by 3 bases, with 12 bases between. This CDR3 spans 16 amino acids. Written as DNA, the CDR3 is TGCGCCAGCAGCCAAGGCGACAGGCGCTACACCGGGGAGCTGTTTTTT. This codes for CASSQGDRRYTGELFF.

The CDR3 spells CASSPVRGGGSYEQYF. CDR3 nucleotides: TGTGCCAGCAGCCCCGTGAGGGGCGGGGGATCCTACGAGCAGTACTTC. The genes are TRBV6-6 and TRBJ2-7; TRBD2 matches 7 bases. Germline lookup yields CDR1 MNHNY and CDR2 SVGAGI (reference sequence). This CDR3 is built from 16 residues. The junction had 12 bases not matched to a gene; V was cut back by 6 bases and J by 1 base.

V and J are TRBV12-3 or TRBV12-4 and TRBJ1-3, with TRBD1 as a possible D gene (5 bases). Trimming stripped 3 bases from V and 2 bases from J, with 11 bases between. The CDR3 has 15 residues. In nucleotides, the CDR3 is TGTGCCAGCAGTTTGGGCGGAGGGGCTGGAAACACCATATATTTT. It encodes CASSLGGGAGNTIYF.

The CDR3 DNA sequence: TGTGCCAGCAGCTCATCGCAGGGAAAGGAGACCCAGTACTTC. It yields the protein CASSSSQGKETQYF. This chain uses TRBV11-2 with TRBJ2-5; tentative D call: TRBD1 (5 bases). CDR3 length: 14 residues. V gave up 4 bases and J gave up 5 bases, with 14 bases separating them. CDR1 is SGHAT and CDR2 is FQNNGV in the germline V gene. The full variable domain, rest sourced from reference TRBV11-2 and TRBJ2-5, is EAGVAQSPRYKIIEKRQSVAFWCNPISGHATLYWYQQILGQGPKLLIQFQNNGVVDDSQLPKDRFSAERLKGVDSTLKIQPAKLEDSAVYLCASSSSQGKETQYFGPGTRLLVL.

The chain has TRBV2 and TRBJ2-3, with D possibly TRBD1 on 5 matching bases. The CDR3 is 14 residues long. Per germline, CDR1 SNHLY and CDR2 FYNNEI. V was trimmed by 2 bases and J by 1 base, leaving 7 bases between them. The CDR3 region is CASSEPGRTDTQYF. The CDR3 DNA follows: TGTGCCAGCAGTGAACCAGGGCGCACAGATACGCAGTATTTT.

The chain employs TRBV2 and TRBJ2-6, with D tentatively TRBD1 (6 bases). Trimming cost V 4 bases and J 0 bases, with 16 bases left between them. The V gene's germline CDR1 is SNHLY and CDR2 FYNNEI. This CDR3 has 18 residues. CDR3 DNA: TGTGCCAGCAGTGGGCAGGGGCACTTACTCTCTGGGGCCAACGTCCTGACTTTC. This translates into CASSGQGHLLSGANVLTF.

V usage is TRBV7-9 and J usage is TRBJ1-2, with no clear D. Germline assignment: CDR1 SEHNR and CDR2 FQNEAQ (reference sequence). The CDR3 extends over 16 amino acids. Trimming took 5 bases from V and 4 from J, leaving 20 bases between them. The CDR3 DNA reads as TGTGCCAGCAGCCCGGCGCTCTCCACCTGGGGCTATGGCTACACCTTC. It specifies CASSPALSTWGYGYTF.

The J gene is TRBJ1-2, the V gene TRBV20-1; 7 positions match TRBD1. This CDR3 contains 13 residues. V lost 6 bases and J lost 3; bases outside the gene matches: 7. The germline V gene encodes CDR1 DFQATT and CDR2 SNEGSKA (reference sequence). Here the CDR3 reads CSAPGQRDYGYTF. In DNA, the CDR3 is TGCAGTGCCCCGGGACAGCGGGACTATGGCTACACCTTC.

This clonotype was counted between two and nine times. The chain combines TRBV20-1 with TRBJ1-2; 7 positions agree with TRBD1. The CDR3 is 15 residues long. CDR1 and CDR2 from the germline V gene are DFQATT and SNEGSKA (reference sequence). V trimming: 0 bases; J trimming: 4 bases; junction bases outside the gene matches: 8. The CDR3 coding sequence is TGCAGTGCTAGAGATATCACGACAGGGTCCTATGGCTACACCTTC. It is translated as CSARDITTGSYGYTF.